Below, one TCR beta chain is given with its context. As yet, its antigen is unknown. This specimen belongs to a study of T cell repertoires in ileal Crohn's disease. Regarding the study as a whole: Compared with non-smokers, active smokers at surgery showed more clonal expansions. Clonality above 26.8% at surgery always came with endoscopic recurrence. Mucosal expansions were suggested to be mainly CD8 T cells.

Time point of the sample: inflamed ileum from the surgical specimen. TCRdb's table, derived via immunoSEQ multiplex PCR, lists solely in-frame clones and lacks some. The sample has 500 to 700 clones, about 84% seen once. Germline-derived CDR1 and CDR2 are MNHEY and SMNVEV (reference sequence). The V end lost 8 bases, the J end lost 1 base, and 12 bases lay between the germline ends. This CDR3 comprises 13 residues. The rearrangement uses TRBV27 and TRBJ2-7; possibly TRBD1 for D (6 bases). The source is an adult with Crohn's disease. Sequenced material: ileal tissue. The DNA of the CDR3 is TGTGCCAGCGGGCGTCAGGGGTCCTACGAGCAGTACTTC. It codes for CASGRQGSYEQYF.